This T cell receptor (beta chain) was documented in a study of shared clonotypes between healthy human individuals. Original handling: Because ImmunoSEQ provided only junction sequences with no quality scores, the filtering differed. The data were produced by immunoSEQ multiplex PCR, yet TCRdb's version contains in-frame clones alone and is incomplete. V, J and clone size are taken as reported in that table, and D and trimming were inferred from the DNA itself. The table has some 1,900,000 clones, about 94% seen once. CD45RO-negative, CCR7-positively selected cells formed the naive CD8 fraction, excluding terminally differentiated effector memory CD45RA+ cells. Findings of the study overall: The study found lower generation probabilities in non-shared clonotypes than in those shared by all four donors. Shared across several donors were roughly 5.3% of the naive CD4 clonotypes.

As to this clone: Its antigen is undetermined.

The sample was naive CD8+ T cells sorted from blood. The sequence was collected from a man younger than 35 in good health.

The CDR3 loop is CASSRTPAGHLKAFF. CDR3 nucleotide sequence: TGTGCCAGCAGCCGCACTCCCGCAGGTCACCTAAAAGCTTTCTTT. The chain uses TRBV7-9 and TRBJ1-1; D is uncertain. Germline V gene sequence: CDR1 SEHNR, CDR2 FQNEAQ (reference sequence). The CDR3 spans 15 residues. The V gene lost 5 bases and the J gene lost 9 bases, with 22 bases spanning the gap. Complete variable domain (other parts from reference TRBV7-9 and TRBJ1-1): DTGVSQNPRHKITKRGQNVTFRCDPISEHNRLYWYRQTLGQGPEFLTYFQNEAQLEKSRLLSDRFSAERPKGSFSTLEIQRTEQGDSAMYLCASSRTPAGHLKAFFGQGTRLTVV.